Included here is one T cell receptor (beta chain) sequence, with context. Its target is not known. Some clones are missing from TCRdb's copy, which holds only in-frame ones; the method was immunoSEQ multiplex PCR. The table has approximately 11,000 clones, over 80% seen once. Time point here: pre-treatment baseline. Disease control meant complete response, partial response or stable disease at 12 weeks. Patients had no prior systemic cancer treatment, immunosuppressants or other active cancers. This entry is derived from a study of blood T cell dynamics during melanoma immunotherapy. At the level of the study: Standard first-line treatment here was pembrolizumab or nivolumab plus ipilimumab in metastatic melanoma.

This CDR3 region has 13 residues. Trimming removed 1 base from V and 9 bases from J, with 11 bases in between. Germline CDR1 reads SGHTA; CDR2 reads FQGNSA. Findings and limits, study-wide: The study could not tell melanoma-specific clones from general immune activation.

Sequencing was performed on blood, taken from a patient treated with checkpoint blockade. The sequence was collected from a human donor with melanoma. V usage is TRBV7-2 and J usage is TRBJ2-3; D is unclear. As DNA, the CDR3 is TGTGCCAGCAGCTTAGGAAGTATTGTCACGCAGTATTTT. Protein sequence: CASSLGSIVTQYF. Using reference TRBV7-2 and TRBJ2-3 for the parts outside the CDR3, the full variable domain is GAGVSQSPSNKVTEKGKDVELRCDPISGHTALYWYRQSLGQGLEFLIYFQGNSAPDKSGLPSDRFSAERTGGSVSTLTIQRTQQEDSAVYLCASSLGSIVTQYFGPGTRLTVL.